This is a list of T cell receptor beta chains from one sample in a study of human thymus T cells. Assay: immunoSEQ multiplex PCR; the TCRdb copy retains only in-frame clones and omits some. This sample has more than 45,000 clones, with approximately 95% found just once. Sequencing was performed on blood. These receptors were obtained from a boy younger than two with a congenital heart defect but otherwise immunologically healthy. Each CDR3 is given with its conserved first and last residue. The D gene is left open where the match is weak. Size tells how often a clone was seen (once, few, many) or the class of an expanded clone, and some rows leave it out.

j_call	clone_size	d_call	v_call	cdr3_aa	cdr3_nt
TRBJ1-5	once	NA	TRBV5-4	CASSFWGGNQPQHF	TGTGCCAGCAGCTTTTGGGGGGGCAATCAGCCCCAGCATTTT
TRBJ2-7	once	NA	TRBV5-1	CASSPYPGFYYEQYF	TGCGCCAGCAGCCCCTACCCCGGCTTTTATTACGAGCAGTACTTC
TRBJ1-5	NA	NA	TRBV18	CASSRDNNQPQHF	TGTGCCAGCTCACGGGACAACAATCAGCCCCAGCATTTT
TRBJ2-1	NA	TRBD2	TRBV2	CASTPGASGRAGENEQFF	TGTGCCAGCACCCCTGGGGCTAGCGGGAGGGCCGGGGAAAATGAGCAGTTCTTC
TRBJ2-7	NA	NA	TRBV6-5	CASSGSLSYEQYF	TGTGCCAGCAGCGGTAGCCTCTCCTACGAGCAGTACTTC
TRBJ1-2	NA	TRBD1	TRBV6-6	CASSYTGTGFITF	TGTGCCAGCAGTTATACCGGGACAGGTTTTATCACCTTC
TRBJ2-7	NA	TRBD1	TRBV5-6	CASSDGTGPYEQYF	TGTGCCAGCAGCGACGGGACAGGTCCCTACGAGCAGTACTTC
TRBJ2-7	NA	NA	TRBV6-6	CASKDISYEQYF	TGTGCCAGCAAGGACATTTCCTACGAGCAGTACTTC
TRBJ2-7	NA	NA	TRBV12-2	CASRPPLGRLAGDSYEQYF	TGTGCAAGTCGCCCCCCCTTGGGCCGGCTAGCGGGAGACTCCTACGAGCAGTACTTC
TRBJ1-1	NA	NA	TRBV28	CASSFWVGPNTEAFF	TGTGCCAGCAGTTTCTGGGTGGGCCCGAACACTGAAGCTTTCTTT
TRBJ1-1	NA	TRBD1	TRBV19	CASSIGTGGTEAFF	TGTGCCAGTAGTATCGGGACAGGGGGGACTGAAGCTTTCTTT
TRBJ2-7	NA	NA	TRBV12-1	CASSFAPRASYEQYF	TGTGCCAGCAGCTTTGCACCCAGGGCATCCTACGAGCAGTACTTC
TRBJ2-7	NA	NA	TRBV5-1	CASSDEKGYEQYF	TGCGCCAGCAGTGATGAAAAGGGCTACGAGCAGTACTTC
TRBJ2-7	NA	TRBD1	TRBV2	CASLGQGGKYEQYF	TGTGCCAGCTTGGGACAGGGGGGGAAATACGAGCAGTACTTC
TRBJ2-1	NA	NA	TRBV7-9	CASSLGNEQFF	TGTGCCAGCAGCTTGGGCAATGAGCAGTTCTTC
TRBJ2-1	NA	NA	TRBV29-1	CSVEGGNNEQFF	TGCAGCGTTGAAGGCGGGAACAATGAGCAGTTCTTC
TRBJ2-3	NA	TRBD2	TRBV6-1	CASSEALAGGTDTQYF	TGTGCCAGCAGTGAAGCGCTAGCGGGGGGCACAGATACGCAGTATTTT
TRBJ1-4	NA	TRBD1	TRBV19	CASSIGQGLGKLFF	TGTGCCAGTAGTATAGGACAGGGACTTGGAAAACTGTTTTTT
TRBJ2-3	once	TRBD2	TRBV10-3	CAIRTSGTDTQYF	TGTGCCATCAGGACTAGCGGGACAGATACGCAGTATTTT
TRBJ2-3	NA	NA	TRBV4-2	CASSQGRADTQYF	TGTGCCAGCAGCCAAGGACGAGCAGATACGCAGTATTTT
TRBJ2-3	NA	TRBD1	TRBV9	CASSADRTQYF	TGTGCCAGCAGCGCGGACAGGACGCAGTATTTT
TRBJ2-2	NA	TRBD2	TRBV25-1	CASTLALAGDTGELFF	TGTGCCAGCACCCTGGCCCTAGCGGGAGACACCGGGGAGCTGTTTTTT
TRBJ1-2	NA	NA	TRBV27	CASSFSGYYGYTF	TGTGCCAGCAGTTTTTCGGGCTACTATGGCTACACCTTC
TRBJ1-5	NA	NA	TRBV7-2	CASSLARNQPQHF	TGTGCCAGCAGCTTAGCACGGAATCAGCCCCAGCATTTT
TRBJ2-3	NA	TRBD1	TRBV4-3	CASSQAVTGWGTDTQYF	TGCGCCAGCAGCCAAGCCGTGACAGGGTGGGGCACAGATACGCAGTATTTT
TRBJ2-5	NA	NA	TRBV7-9	CASSLDRASTQYF	TGTGCCAGCAGCTTAGACAGAGCCTCGACCCAGTACTTC
TRBJ1-5	NA	NA	TRBV11-2	CASSPAGNQPQHF	TGTGCCAGCAGCCCTGCGGGGAATCAGCCCCAGCATTTT
TRBJ2-7	once	TRBD1	TRBV5-4	CASSFGQGTYEQYF	TGTGCCAGCAGCTTTGGACAGGGGACCTACGAGCAGTACTTC
TRBJ2-1	NA	TRBD1	TRBV7-2	CASSLLRPMRTGRNEQFF	TGTGCCAGCAGCTTATTAAGGCCCATGAGGACAGGGAGAAATGAGCAGTTCTTC
TRBJ1-1	NA	NA	TRBV4-1	CASSQVSTTEAFF	TGCGCCAGCAGCCAAGTTTCTACTACTGAAGCTTTCTTT
TRBJ2-7	NA	NA	TRBV19	CASSIDTSSYEQYF	TGTGCCAGTAGTATCGACACTTCCTCCTACGAGCAGTACTTC
TRBJ2-4	NA	TRBD2	TRBV7-2	CASSTYSSGGPAKNIQYF	TGTGCCAGCAGCACCTACTCTAGCGGGGGGCCGGCCAAAAACATTCAGTACTTC
TRBJ2-5	NA	TRBD1	TRBV5-1	CASSARTGETQYF	TGCGCCAGCAGCGCTAGGACAGGAGAGACCCAGTACTTC
TRBJ2-2	NA	NA	TRBV6-1	CASGRTGGRTGELFF	TGTGCCAGCGGCCGGACTGGGGGACGGACCGGGGAGCTGTTTTTT
TRBJ2-7	NA	TRBD2	TRBV7-2	CASSVGLAGTYEQYF	TGTGCCAGCAGCGTCGGACTAGCGGGGACCTACGAGCAGTACTTC
TRBJ1-2	few	NA	TRBV7-2	CASSLGPGYGYTF	TGTGCCAGCAGCTTAGGGCCGGGCTATGGCTACACCTTC
TRBJ2-7	NA	TRBD2	TRBV7-6	CASSLRAGGYEQYF	TGTGCCAGCAGCTTAAGGGCGGGGGGGTACGAGCAGTACTTC
TRBJ2-7	NA	NA	TRBV15	CATSRIPAARPVSYEQYF	TGTGCCACCAGCAGAATCCCGGCCGCCCGACCCGTCTCCTACGAGCAGTACTTC
TRBJ1-6	NA	NA	TRBV11-3	CASSLIENSPLHF	TGTGCCAGCAGCTTAATCGAAAATTCACCCCTCCACTTT
TRBJ2-7	NA	TRBD1	TRBV7-9	CASSWAGTGILYEQYF	TGTGCCAGCAGCTGGGCCGGGACAGGGATCCTCTACGAGCAGTACTTC
TRBJ2-5	NA	TRBD2	TRBV11-3	CASSLGQRGASQETQYF	TGTGCCAGCAGCCTGGGACAGCGGGGGGCCAGCCAAGAGACCCAGTACTTC
TRBJ2-5	once	NA	TRBV2	CASTGSEETQYF	TGTGCCAGCACTGGGTCCGAAGAGACCCAGTACTTC
TRBJ1-3	once	NA	TRBV7-2	CASSQGLSGNTIYF	TGTGCCAGCAGCCAGGGGCTCTCTGGAAACACCATATATTTT
TRBJ2-7	NA	TRBD2	TRBV4-2	CASSRFVAGGPYEQYF	TGTGCCAGCAGCCGTTTCGTAGCGGGGGGACCCTACGAGCAGTACTTC
TRBJ2-3	NA	TRBD2	TRBV5-4	CASSPYGTRPYF	TGTGCCAGCAGCCCTTACGGGACTAGACCGTATTTT
TRBJ1-2	NA	TRBD1	TRBV2	CASSEKRPYTGAGYTF	TGTGCCAGCAGTGAAAAAAGACCCTACACAGGGGCGGGCTACACCTTC
TRBJ2-5	NA	NA	TRBV5-1	CASSPGLQETQYF	TGCGCCAGCAGCCCAGGACTCCAAGAGACCCAGTACTTC
TRBJ2-7	NA	NA	TRBV5-4	CASSLLHRYPYEQYF	TGTGCCAGCAGCTTGCTCCACAGGTACCCGTACGAGCAGTACTTC
TRBJ2-7	NA	TRBD2	TRBV7-2	CASSPSSGVAYEQYF	TGTGCCAGCAGCCCCTCTAGCGGGGTGGCCTACGAGCAGTACTTC
TRBJ2-5	NA	TRBD2	TRBV5-1	CASSSTSGQETQYF	TGCGCCAGCAGCTCGACTAGCGGGCAAGAGACCCAGTACTTC
TRBJ1-2	NA	TRBD1	TRBV5-1	CASSPWGRDRDYGYTF	TGCGCCAGCAGCCCATGGGGTCGGGACAGGGACTATGGCTACACCTTC
TRBJ2-7	NA	TRBD2	TRBV7-2	CASSFIAGVDEQYF	TGTGCCAGCAGCTTCATAGCGGGAGTCGACGAGCAGTACTTC
TRBJ2-3	NA	TRBD2	TRBV7-9	CASSLVTAGGSTGTDTQYF	TGTGCCAGCAGCTTAGTGACAGCGGGAGGATCCACCGGCACAGATACGCAGTATTTT
TRBJ2-2	NA	NA	TRBV7-6	CASSLVPRGELFF	TGTGCCAGCAGCTTAGTCCCCCGGGGGGAGCTGTTTTTT
TRBJ2-5	NA	NA	TRBV6-4	CASSDSIGATETQYF	TGTGCCAGCAGTGACTCGATCGGGGCCACAGAGACCCAGTACTTC
TRBJ1-3	NA	NA	TRBV10-3	CAISEAHTIYF	TGTGCCATCAGTGAGGCTCACACCATATATTTT
TRBJ2-7	NA	NA	TRBV10-3	CAISDTVGGYEQYF	TGTGCCATCAGCGACACAGTGGGCGGCTACGAGCAGTACTTC